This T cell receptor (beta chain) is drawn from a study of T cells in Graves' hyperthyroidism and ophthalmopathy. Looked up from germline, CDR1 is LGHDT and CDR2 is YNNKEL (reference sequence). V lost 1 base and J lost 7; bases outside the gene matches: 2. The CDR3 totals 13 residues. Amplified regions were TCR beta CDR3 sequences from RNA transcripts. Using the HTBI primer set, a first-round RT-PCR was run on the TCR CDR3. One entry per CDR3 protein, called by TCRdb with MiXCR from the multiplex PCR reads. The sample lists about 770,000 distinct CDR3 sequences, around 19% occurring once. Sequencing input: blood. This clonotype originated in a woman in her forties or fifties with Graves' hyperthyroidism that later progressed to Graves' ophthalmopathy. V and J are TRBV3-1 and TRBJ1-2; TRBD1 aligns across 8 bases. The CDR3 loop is CASSQGDRGGYTF. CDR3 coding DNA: TGTGCCAGCAGCCAAGGAGACAGGGGTGGCTACACCTTC.